This record looks at one TCR beta chain sequence and its context. TCRdb's table, derived via immunoSEQ multiplex PCR, lists solely in-frame clones and lacks some. Of roughly 92,000 clones in the sample, roughly nine tenths were seen once. The CDR3 is 14 amino acids. Deletions cut 2 bases from V and 2 bases from J, with 10 bases between. The germline V gene encodes CDR1 LNHNV and CDR2 YYDKDF (reference sequence). This sample is drawn from a study of OX40 agonist ivuxolimab in advanced cancers. The wider study: With a range of roughly 20 to 90, age averaged approximately 54 years, and approximately 83% were male.

Individuals having autoimmune disease history or systemic immunosuppression were not enrolled. The sequence derives from an adult with an advanced solid tumor such as melanoma, head and neck, liver or kidney cancer. The chain couples TRBV15 to TRBJ2-7; TRBD1 might be the D (6 bases). Sample: CD4+ or CD8+ T cells sorted from blood, taken in a trial of the OX40 agonist ivuxolimab. DNA for the CDR3: TGTGCCACCAGCAGACGGACAGACCCCTACGAGCAGTACTTC. Encoded protein: CATSRRTDPYEQYF. Full variable domain (remainder filled in from reference TRBV15 and TRBJ2-7): DAMVIQNPRYQVTQFGKPVTLSCSQTLNHNVMYWYQQKSSQAPKLLFHYYDKDFNNEADTPDNFQSRRPNTSFCFLDIRSPGLGDTAMYLCATSRRTDPYEQYFGPGTRLTVT.